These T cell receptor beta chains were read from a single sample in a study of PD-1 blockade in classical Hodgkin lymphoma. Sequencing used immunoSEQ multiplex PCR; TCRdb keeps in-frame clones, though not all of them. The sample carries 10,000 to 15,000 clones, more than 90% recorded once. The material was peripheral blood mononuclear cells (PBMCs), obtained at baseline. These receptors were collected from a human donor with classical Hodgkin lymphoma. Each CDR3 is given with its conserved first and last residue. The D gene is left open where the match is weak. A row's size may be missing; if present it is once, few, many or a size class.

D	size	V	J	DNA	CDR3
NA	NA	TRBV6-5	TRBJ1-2	TGTGCCAGCAGGCCCCAACGGACATACTATGGCTACACCTTC	CASRPQRTYYGYTF
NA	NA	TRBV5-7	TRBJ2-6	TGTGCCAGCAGGTCTAATCTTGGCGTACAAAGTCGGGCCAACGTCCTGACTTTC	CASRSNLGVQSRANVLTF
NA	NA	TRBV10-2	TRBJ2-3	TGCGCCAGCAGTAACGACCCATCCAATACGCAGTATTTT	CASSNDPSNTQYF
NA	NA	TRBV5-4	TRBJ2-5	TGTGCCAGCAGCTTGGGCGGAGTGGGTAAAGAGACCCAGTACTTC	CASSLGGVGKETQYF
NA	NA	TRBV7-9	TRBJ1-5	TGTGCCAGCAGCTTAGCGGGGGAACAGCCCCAGCATTTT	CASSLAGEQPQHF
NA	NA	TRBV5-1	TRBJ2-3	TGCGCCAGCAGCTTGTCGACAGTGGCCACAGATACGCAGTATTTT	CASSLSTVATDTQYF
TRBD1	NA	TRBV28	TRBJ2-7	TGTGCCAGCAGTTCATCATGGACAGGGAACGAGCAGTACTTC	CASSSSWTGNEQYF
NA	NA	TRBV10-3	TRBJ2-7	TGTGCCATCAGTGACAGGGGATACGAGCAGTACTTC	CAISDRGYEQYF
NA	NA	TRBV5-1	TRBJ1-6	TGCGCCAGCGCCTCGCGTCCGAGTGATTCACCCCTCCACTTT	CASASRPSDSPLHF
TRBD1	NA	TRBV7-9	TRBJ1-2	TGTGCCAGCAGCTTATCGTCAGGGGGCAACTATGGCTACACCTTC	CASSLSSGGNYGYTF
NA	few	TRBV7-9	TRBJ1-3	TGTGCCAGCAGCTTAGGAGGGGACGGAAACACCATATATTTT	CASSLGGDGNTIYF
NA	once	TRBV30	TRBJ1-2	TGTGCCTGGAGTGGCAGACGCTGGCTCTACACCTTC	CAWSGRRWLYTF
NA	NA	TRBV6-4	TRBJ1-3	TGTGCCAGCGTGGCCCCTGCCTTGGACACATTCTCTGGAAACACCATATATTTT	CASVAPALDTFSGNTIYF
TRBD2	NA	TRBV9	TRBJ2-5	TGTGCCAGCAGCGTAGTTGCTAGCGGGGCACAAGAGACCCAGTACTTC	CASSVVASGAQETQYF
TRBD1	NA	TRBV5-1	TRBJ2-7	TGCGCCAGCAGCTTGGTGGGACAGGGGACCTACGAGCAGTACTTC	CASSLVGQGTYEQYF
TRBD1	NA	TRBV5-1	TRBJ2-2	TGCGCCAGCACCCCGGGACAGGGAACCGGGGAGCTGTTTTTT	CASTPGQGTGELFF
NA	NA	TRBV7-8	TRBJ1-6	TGTGCCAGCAGCAAACAGAATTCACCCCTCCACTTT	CASSKQNSPLHF
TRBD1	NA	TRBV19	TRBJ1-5	TGTGCCAGTGTTGACAGGGGCCCAACAGGGCCCCAGCATTTT	CASVDRGPTGPQHF
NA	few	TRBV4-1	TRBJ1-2	TGCGCCAGCAGCCAAGGGAATTTAATGAGGGACGATAGGTATGGCTACACCTTC	CASSQGNLMRDDRYGYTF
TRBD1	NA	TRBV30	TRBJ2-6	TGTGCCTGGGAAGAGCCCGCCCGGGACAGGGAATGGACTGGGGCCAACGTCCTGACTTTC	CAWEEPARDREWTGANVLTF
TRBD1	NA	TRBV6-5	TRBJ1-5	TGTGCCAGCAGGCCAGACAGGGAGCAGCCCCAGCATTTT	CASRPDREQPQHF
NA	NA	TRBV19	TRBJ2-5	TGTGCCATCTCCAGGGGTTACGAGACCCAGTACTTC	CAISRGYETQYF
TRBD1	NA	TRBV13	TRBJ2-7	TGTGCCAGCAGCATAGGACAGGGGTCCTACGAGCAGTACTTC	CASSIGQGSYEQYF
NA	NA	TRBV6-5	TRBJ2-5	TGTGCCAGCAGCAGAGCTTTACAAGAGACCCAGTACTTC	CASSRALQETQYF
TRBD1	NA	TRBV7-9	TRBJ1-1	TGTGCCAGCAGCCTGGGACAGGGCACTGAAGCTTTCTTT	CASSLGQGTEAFF
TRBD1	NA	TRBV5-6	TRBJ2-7	TGTGCCAGCAGCCCAGACAGGGAGTTTTCCTACGAGCAGTACTTC	CASSPDREFSYEQYF
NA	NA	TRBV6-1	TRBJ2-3	TGTGCCGCAAGGGCCTATAGAAGTTCAGATACGCAGTATTTT	CAARAYRSSDTQYF
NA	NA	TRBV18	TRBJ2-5	TGTGCCAGCTCACCTCTCCCGGGGACTTGGGAGGCGTTTAAGGAGACCCAGTACTTC	CASSPLPGTWEAFKETQYF
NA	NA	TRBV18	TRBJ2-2	TGTGCCAGCTCACCACAATTACAGAGTAACACCGGGGAGCTGTTTTTT	CASSPQLQSNTGELFF
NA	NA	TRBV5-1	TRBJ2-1	TGCGCCAGCAGCCCTGGGGCCGGTCAGGGTGAGCAGTTCTTC	CASSPGAGQGEQFF
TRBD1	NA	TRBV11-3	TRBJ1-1	TGTGCCAGCAGCTTAGAAGGGACAGGTTTCCCCATGAACACTGAAGCTTTCTTT	CASSLEGTGFPMNTEAFF
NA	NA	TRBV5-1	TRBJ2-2	TGCGCCAGCAGCTTGGGGGTACCCGGGGAGCTGTTTTTT	CASSLGVPGELFF
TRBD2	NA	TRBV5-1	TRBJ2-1	TGCGCCAGCAGCCGGGACGGTAGCGGGGGGGTTTACAATGAGCAGTTCTTC	CASSRDGSGGVYNEQFF
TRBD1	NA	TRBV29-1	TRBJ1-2	TGCAGCGTTAGACAGGGGATTACAAAGTATGGCTACACCTTC	CSVRQGITKYGYTF
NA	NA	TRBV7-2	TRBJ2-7	TGTGCCAGCAGCTTAGGCAGGGTCTACGAGCAGTACTTC	CASSLGRVYEQYF
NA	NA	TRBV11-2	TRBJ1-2	TGTGCCAGCAGCAGCAATGGAGCAGTCTATGGCTACACCTTC	CASSSNGAVYGYTF